A single sample is the source of the 31 T cell receptor beta chains below, sequenced in a study of vaccination effects on CD4 cells after COVID-19. Sequencing used immunoSEQ multiplex PCR; TCRdb keeps in-frame clones, though not all of them. This sample has about 80,000 clones, with around 77% found just once. No antigen is known for these receptors. Using viral peptide pools, the ViraFEST assay grew out antigen-specific CD4+ T cells prior to sequencing. The culture ran for roughly ten days before CD4+ T cells were isolated. The participants, recipients of two vaccine doses, got either BNT162b2 or mRNA-1273. Sequenced material: CD4+ T cells from PBMCs cultured with HCoV-OC43 spike peptides, taken after COVID-19 vaccination. Subset specified: HCoV-OC43 spike overlapping peptide pool stimulation. The receptors originated from a human donor who received a COVID-19 vaccine.

V usage is TRBV12-3 or TRBV12-4 and J usage is TRBJ1-5; D uncertain. Trimming removed 7 bases at V and 5 bases at J, with 12 bases between. The length of the CDR3 is 13 residues. The CDR3 coding sequence is TGTGCCAGCAACCTGAGGGAGGATCAGCCCCAGCATTTT. Translation gives CASNLREDQPQHF.

This clone was counted once. This chain links TRBV7-2 with TRBJ1-4; perhaps TRBD1 as D (6 bases). This CDR3 has 15 residues. The V gene lost 5 bases and the J gene lost 8 bases, with 18 bases spanning the gap. Germline V gene sequence: CDR1 SGHTA, CDR2 FQGNSA. CDR3: CASSLQSGQTEKLFF. The DNA of the CDR3 is TGTGCCAGCAGCCTACAATCGGGACAAACGGAAAAACTGTTTTTT.

The rearrangement links TRBV9 to TRBJ1-6, with a possible D match to TRBD1 (5 bases). The germline V gene has CDR1 SGDLS and CDR2 YYNGEE. There are 16 residues in the CDR3. Trimming took 4 bases from V and 8 from J, leaving 19 bases between them. CDR3 sequence reads: CASSPHMAEGYSPLHF. DNA for the CDR3: TGTGCCAGCAGCCCCCATATGGCCGAGGGGTATTCACCCCTCCACTTT.

V gene TRBV5-4 combines with J gene TRBJ1-1; TRBD1 might be the D (6 bases). Germline-derived CDR1 and CDR2 are SGHNT and YYREEE (reference sequence). The CDR3 extends over 12 amino acids. V was shortened by 0 bases and J by 10 bases, with 10 bases between the two germline ends. This CDR3 is CASSLDRVRAFF. For the CDR3, the DNA is TGTGCCAGCAGCTTGGACAGGGTTCGAGCTTTCTTT.

This chain uses TRBV19 with TRBJ2-5; a possible D gene is TRBD2 (6 bases). Germline assignment: CDR1 LNHDA and CDR2 SQIVND (reference sequence). The germline V and J ends were trimmed by 5 bases and 4 bases, with 11 bases remaining between them. This CDR3 has 13 residues. This CDR3 is CASSPTRLETQYF. CDR3 sequence (DNA): TGTGCCAGTAGTCCGACTAGATTAGAGACCCAGTACTTC.

This clone rates as medium-sized (0.01 to 0.1%). The V and J genes are TRBV28 and TRBJ1-3; tentatively, D is TRBD1 (6 bases). V dropped 5 bases and J dropped 1 base, with 9 bases sitting between them. Per the germline V gene, CDR1 is MDHEN and CDR2 is SYDVKM. The CDR3 totals 14 residues. The CDR3 DNA reads as TGTGCCAGCAGTACCGGGACATCTGGAAACACCATATATTTT. This encodes CASSTGTSGNTIYF. The whole variable domain, filled in from reference TRBV28 and TRBJ1-3, reads DVKVTQSSRYLVKRTGEKVFLECVQDMDHENMFWYRQDPGLGLRLIYFSYDVKMKEKGDIPEGYSVSREKKERFSLILESASTNQTSMYLCASSTGTSGNTIYFGEGSWLTVV.

The table lists this clone with a count of one. This chain links TRBV5-1 with TRBJ1-1, with D uncertain. V dropped 2 bases and J dropped 5 bases, with 13 bases sitting between them. Germline V gene data show CDR1 as SGHRS and CDR2 as YFSETQ. This CDR3 has 14 amino acids. The CDR3 DNA follows: TGCGCCAGCAGCTTCGTCTTTAGGGATACTGAAGCTTTCTTT. Its protein is CASSFVFRDTEAFF. The whole variable domain, filled in from reference TRBV5-1 and TRBJ1-1, reads KAGVTQTPRYLIKTRGQQVTLSCSPISGHRSVSWYQQTPGQGLQFLFEYFSETQRNKGNFPGRFSGRQFSNSRSEMNVSTLELGDSALYLCASSFVFRDTEAFFGQGTRLTVV.

The chain recombines TRBV5-1 with TRBJ1-1; D possibly corresponds to TRBD1 (5 bases). The germline V gene encodes CDR1 SGHRS and CDR2 YFSETQ. CDR3 length: 16 amino acids. V was shortened by 0 bases and J by 0 bases, with 12 bases between the two germline ends. CDR3 nucleotide sequence: TGCGCCAGCAGCTTGGACCGACAGAACATGAACACTGAAGCTTTCTTT. Amino acids: CASSLDRQNMNTEAFF.

The chain carries TRBV4-1 and TRBJ2-5; 7 positions agree with TRBD1. CDR1 and CDR2 from the germline V gene are MGHRA and YSYEKL. This CDR3 contains 14 residues. J was trimmed by 5 bases and V by 4 bases; bases with no gene match: 7. CDR3 in DNA: TGCGCCAGCAGCCTGGGACAGTCTCGGGAGACCCAGTACTTC. Translation: CASSLGQSRETQYF.

This clone was counted a few times. The CDR3 DNA sequence: TGTGCCACCAGCAAGGGCAGAATAAACACTGAAGCTTTCTTT. Protein product: CATSKGRINTEAFF. The genes are TRBV15 and TRBJ1-1; D is undetermined. The CDR3 contains 14 residues. Trimming took 4 bases from V and 2 from J, leaving 11 bases between them. Germline V gene lookup returns CDR1 LNHNV and CDR2 YYDKDF (reference sequence).

This chain joins TRBV10-2 and TRBJ2-6, with 8 bases lining up with TRBD2. The germline CDR1 and CDR2 sequences are WSHSY and SAAADI. The V gene end was trimmed by 4 bases and the J gene end by 0 bases; junction bases not matched to a gene: 5. The CDR3 has 17 amino acids. For the CDR3, the DNA is TGCGCCAGCAGTGTTGCGGGGGGTATCTCTGGGGCCAACGTCCTGACTTTC. Translation gives CASSVAGGISGANVLTF.

The chain links TRBV5-8 to TRBJ1-5; D is perhaps TRBD1 (5 bases). Germline values: CDR1 SGHTS, CDR2 YDEGEE. V lost 4 bases and J lost 0, with 14 bases in between. The CDR3 sequence is 16 residues long. CDR3 nucleotides: TGTGCCAGCAGCCGCGACAGACGCTATAGCAATCAGCCCCAGCATTTT. It translates to CASSRDRRYSNQPQHF.

The chain couples TRBV6-5 to TRBJ2-2, with 8 bases identical to TRBD1. V was pared by 10 bases and J by 4 bases, with 5 bases of the junction left unmatched. The CDR3 totals 13 residues. Per germline, CDR1 MNHEY and CDR2 SVGAGI. CDR3 protein: CATGQGGTGELFF. In DNA, the CDR3 is TGTGCCACAGGACAGGGAGGCACCGGGGAGCTGTTTTTT.

This clone has just a few counts. Other nucleotide sequences from this sample produce the same CDR3. The V gene is TRBV2, the J gene TRBJ2-7; TRBD1 matches 7 bases. The germline V gene has CDR1 SNHLY and CDR2 FYNNEI. The J segment lost 3 bases and the V segment lost 5 bases, leaving 1 base of the junction unmatched. CDR3 length: 12 residues. CDR3 residues: CASSRQGYEQYV. CDR3 nucleotides: TGTGCCAGCAGTCGACAGGGCTACGAGCAGTACGTC.

The chain joins TRBV3-1 (or the pseudogene TRBV3-2) to TRBJ2-7; TRBD1 or TRBD2 may be the D gene (7 bases each). This CDR3 is built from 15 residues. Germline CDR1 reads LGHDT; CDR2 reads YNNKEL (reference sequence). The V end was cut by 4 bases, the J end by 0 bases, with 13 bases between. This CDR3 is CASSRSGGGSYEQYV. CDR3 DNA: TGTGCCAGCAGCCGCTCAGGGGGGGGCTCCTACGAGCAGTACGTC.

This sequence joins TRBV9 and TRBJ2-7; possible D gene TRBD1, 6 bases. Trimming left V 4 bases short and J 7 bases short, with 18 bases between. CDR1 is SGDLS, CDR2 YYNGEE, per germline. There are 14 residues in the CDR3. CDR3 DNA: TGTGCCAGCAGCACGGCGGGCTACCAGGGGGAGCAGTACGTC. This gives the protein CASSTAGYQGEQYV.

This clone was observed a few times. The chain recombines TRBV30 with TRBJ1-1, with a possible D match to TRBD1 (5 bases). The CDR3 has 15 amino acids. The germline V and J ends were trimmed by 0 bases and 1 base, with 12 bases remaining between them. Per germline, CDR1 GTSNPN and CDR2 SVGIG (reference sequence). The CDR3 region is CAWSVFGAGNTEAFF. Written as DNA, the CDR3 is TGTGCCTGGAGTGTATTTGGGGCCGGGAACACTGAAGCTTTCTTT.

The chain uses TRBV6-1 and TRBJ1-1; D uncertain. The CDR3 spans 14 residues. Germline CDR1 and CDR2: MNHNS and SASEGT. Trimming stripped 3 bases from V and 2 bases from J, with 10 bases between. CDR3 amino acids: CASSERNFNTEAFF. The DNA for the CDR3 is TGTGCCAGCAGTGAGCGGAATTTTAACACTGAAGCTTTCTTT.

The chain joins TRBV18 to TRBJ2-7; TRBD1 matches at 11 bases. The V gene end was trimmed by 6 bases and the J gene end by 3 bases; junction bases not matched to a gene: 7. The germline gives CDR1 KGHSH, CDR2 LQKENI. CDR3 length equals 15 residues. The DNA for the CDR3 is TGTGCCAGCTCTCCCGGGACAGGGGGTTACTACGAGCAGTACGTC. This encodes CASSPGTGGYYEQYV.

V gene TRBV19 combines with J gene TRBJ1-3; a weak D match, TRBD1 (6 bases). Between the trimmed V and J ends, which lost 8 bases and 0 bases, there was a span of 8 bases. CDR3 length: 13 amino acids. Per the germline V gene, CDR1 is LNHDA and CDR2 is SQIVND (reference sequence). The CDR3 DNA follows: TGTGCCAGTCGGACAGTCTCTGGAAACACCATATATTTT. Its protein is CASRTVSGNTIYF. The whole variable domain, filled in from reference TRBV19 and TRBJ1-3, reads DGGITQSPKYLFRKEGQNVTLSCEQNLNHDAMYWYRQDPGQGLRLIYYSQIVNDFQKGDIAEGYSVSREKKESFPLTVTSAQKNPTAFYLCASRTVSGNTIYFGEGSWLTVV.

The V and J genes are TRBV6-5 and TRBJ1-2; the D is unclear. The CDR3 contains 16 residues. The germline gives CDR1 MNHEY, CDR2 SVGAGI. V lost 0 bases and J lost 5, with 16 bases in between. In nucleotides, the CDR3 is TGTGCCAGCAGTTACTCCCTCCAGTCTGGAGGATATGGCTACACCTTC. It yields the protein CASSYSLQSGGYGYTF.

The chain links TRBV5-1 to TRBJ2-7, with D unresolved. Trimming pared 3 bases from V and 3 bases from J, leaving 16 bases between. CDR1 and CDR2 from the germline V gene are SGHRS and YFSETQ. The CDR3 spans 15 residues. CDR3 amino acids: CASSYDGSLLYEQYV. The CDR3 nucleotides read TGCGCCAGCAGCTATGACGGGTCTCTCCTCTACGAGCAGTACGTC.

The chain links TRBV12-5 to TRBJ2-5; no definite D call. This CDR3 contains 13 residues. V lost 4 bases and J lost 5, with 11 bases in between. From germline, CDR1 is LGHNT and CDR2 FRNRAP. CDR3: CASGSHSAETQYF. The CDR3 DNA reads as TGTGCTAGTGGTTCCCACTCCGCTGAGACCCAGTACTTC. Full variable domain (missing parts from reference TRBV12-5 and TRBJ2-5): DARVTQTPRHKVTEMGQEVTMRCQPILGHNTVFWYRQTMMQGLELLAYFRNRAPLDDSGMPKDRFSAEMPDATLATLKIQPSEPRDSAVYFCASGSHSAETQYFGPGTRLLVL.

The chain carries TRBV5-1 and TRBJ2-3; tentatively, D is TRBD1 (6 bases). Deletions cut 4 bases from V and 2 bases from J, with 14 bases between. CDR3 length: 15 amino acids. Germline CDR1 reads SGHRS; CDR2 reads YFSETQ. The CDR3 reads CASSTLGAITDTQYF. CDR3 coding DNA: TGCGCCAGCAGCACCTTGGGGGCGATCACAGATACGCAGTATTTT.

The chain uses TRBV15 and TRBJ1-1; D might be TRBD1 (5 bases). The CDR3 is 14 amino acids. Trimming stripped 5 bases from V and 0 bases from J, with 10 bases between. Germline CDR1 and CDR2: LNHNV and YYDKDF (reference sequence). CDR3: CATSGGRLNTEAFF. Here the CDR3 DNA reads TGTGCCACCAGCGGGGGACGGCTGAACACTGAAGCTTTCTTT.

The CDR3 DNA is TGCGCCAGCAGCTTGTGGGCAGGGCCTTCCTCGGGAGAGCAGTACGTC. This encodes CASSLWAGPSSGEQYV. This chain joins TRBV5-1 and TRBJ2-7; D could derive from TRBD1 or TRBD2 (5 bases each). V was trimmed by 1 base and J by 7 bases, leaving 21 bases between them. The V gene's germline CDR1 is SGHRS and CDR2 YFSETQ. The CDR3 extends over 16 amino acids.

The chain has TRBV12-3 or TRBV12-4 and TRBJ1-3; D unclear. Trimming stripped 6 bases from V and 2 bases from J, with 8 bases between. This CDR3 comprises 13 residues. CDR3 in amino acids: CASRGAAGNTIYF. The DNA of the CDR3 is TGTGCCAGCAGGGGAGCGGCTGGAAACACCATATATTTT.

V is TRBV2 and J is TRBJ2-1; 7 nucleotides align to TRBD2. Germline V gene sequence: CDR1 SNHLY, CDR2 FYNNEI. The CDR3 sequence is 15 residues long. Trimming removed 2 bases from V and 1 base from J; junction bases left unmatched: 2. The DNA for the CDR3 is TGTGCCAGCAGTGAATGGGGGGGGTCCTACAATGAGCAGTTCTTC. Translating it yields CASSEWGGSYNEQFF.

The chain is built from TRBV4-3 and TRBJ1-2; the D is unclear. Germline V gene lookup returns CDR1 LGHNA and CDR2 YSLEER. Trimming stripped 0 bases from V and 4 bases from J, with 12 bases between. The CDR3 has 15 residues. CDR3 sequence: CASSQERSGSYGYTF. The CDR3 DNA reads as TGCGCCAGCAGCCAAGAGAGGTCCGGCTCCTATGGCTACACCTTC.

A few counts support this clone. The chain recombines TRBV5-1 with TRBJ1-1; 7 bases are shared with TRBD1. Germline V lookup: CDR1 SGHRS, CDR2 YFSETQ. This CDR3 has 13 residues. V lost 0 bases and J lost 6; bases outside the gene matches: 2. Here the CDR3 reads CASSLDQGAEAFF. CDR3 sequence (DNA): TGCGCCAGCAGCTTGGACCAGGGGGCTGAAGCTTTCTTT.

The chain recombines TRBV19 with TRBJ1-5; maybe TRBD1 (6 bases). Trimming took off 6 bases at V and 3 bases at J, with 15 bases between the two ends. Germline V gene lookup returns CDR1 LNHDA and CDR2 SQIVND (reference sequence). The CDR3 sequence is 15 residues long. This chain's CDR3 is CASRDRDIPNQPQHF. The CDR3 nucleotides read TGTGCCAGTAGAGATCGGGACATCCCCAATCAGCCCCAGCATTTT. Complete variable domain (other parts from reference TRBV19 and TRBJ1-5): DGGITQSPKYLFRKEGQNVTLSCEQNLNHDAMYWYRQDPGQGLRLIYYSQIVNDFQKGDIAEGYSVSREKKESFPLTVTSAQKNPTAFYLCASRDRDIPNQPQHFGDGTRLSIL.